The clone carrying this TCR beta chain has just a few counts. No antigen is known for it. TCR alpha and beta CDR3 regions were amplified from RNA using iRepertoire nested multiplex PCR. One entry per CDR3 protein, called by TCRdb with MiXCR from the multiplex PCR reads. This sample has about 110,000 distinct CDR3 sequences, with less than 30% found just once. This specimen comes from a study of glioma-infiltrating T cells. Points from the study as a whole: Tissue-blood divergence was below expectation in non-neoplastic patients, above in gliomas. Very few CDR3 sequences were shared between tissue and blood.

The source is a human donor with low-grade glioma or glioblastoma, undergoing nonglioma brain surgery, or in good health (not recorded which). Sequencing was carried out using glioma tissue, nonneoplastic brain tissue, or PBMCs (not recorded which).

CDR3: CASSQAGGRGAYEQYF. In DNA, the CDR3 is TGCGCCAGCAGCCAAGCTGGCGGAAGGGGCGCTTACGAGCAGTACTTC. The chain is built from TRBV4-1 and TRBJ2-7, with a weak D call TRBD1 (5 bases). The V gene's germline CDR1 is MGHRA and CDR2 YSYEKL. The ends were cut back, 1 base at V and 4 bases at J, with 17 bases in the middle. CDR3 length: 16 amino acids.